These 23 T cell receptor beta chains were sequenced from one sample in a study of shared T cell receptors in the human thymus listed by TCRdb under 2021. The method was the immunoSEQ multiplex PCR assay. This immuneACCESS table, as held by TCRdb, lists in-frame sequences with V and J called but not all clones. Of the missing ones, under half trace to an unresolved V gene in checked studies; the others have no known cause. The sample has 72,000 or so clones on record, nearly 95% of them singletons. The ten largest make up roughly 0.03% of the sample. The specimen sequenced was thymocytes. Receptors originate from a human donor.

In its sample, this clone was seen a few times. The gene calls are TRBV2 and TRBJ2-1, with D possibly being TRBD2 (5 bases). V was clipped by 7 bases and J by 7 bases, with 20 bases between them. Germline lookup yields CDR1 SNHLY and CDR2 FYNNEI. The CDR3 is 15 amino acids. CDR3 coding DNA: TGTGCCAGCACTTTACCGGGGAAATTGAAAAATGAGCAGTTCTTC. The encoded protein is CASTLPGKLKNEQFF.

This clone has only one observation. The rearrangement joins TRBV28 to TRBJ1-5; 9 positions agree with TRBD1. Germline CDR1 and CDR2: MDHEN and SYDVKM. The CDR3 is 15 residues long. V was clipped by 8 bases and J by 1 base; unmatched bases: 6. CDR3 region: CASRDRDGSNQPQHF. As DNA, the CDR3 is TGTGCCAGCCGGGACAGGGATGGAAGCAATCAGCCCCAGCATTTT.

This sequence joins TRBV6-6 and TRBJ1-1, with D uncertain. The V and J ends lost 0 bases and 11 bases respectively, with 16 bases between them. The length of the CDR3 is 14 residues. Per the germline V gene, CDR1 is MNHNY and CDR2 is SVGAGI (reference sequence). The CDR3 region is CASSYSTPGSPAFF. The DNA for the CDR3 is TGTGCCAGCAGTTACTCGACCCCCGGCTCTCCGGCTTTCTTT.

The chain is built from TRBV29-1 and TRBJ2-6, with D tentatively TRBD1 or TRBD2 (5 bases each). CDR1 SQVTM and CDR2 ANQGSEA come from the germline V gene. The CDR3 loop spans 16 amino acids. Trimming shortened V by 1 base and J by 0 bases, and 10 bases separated the two germline ends. In DNA form, the CDR3 reads TGCAGCGTTGAAGTGGGACCACCCTCTGGGGCCAACGTCCTGACTTTC. This sequence encodes CSVEVGPPSGANVLTF.

This clone was detected only once. The gene calls are TRBV9 and TRBJ2-1, with D possibly matching TRBD2 (6 bases). Germline assignment: CDR1 SGDLS and CDR2 YYNGEE. Trimming took off 3 bases at V and 0 bases at J, with 16 bases between the two ends. This CDR3 spans 17 amino acids. The CDR3 region is CASSASLGGSSYNEQFF. In DNA, the CDR3 is TGTGCCAGCAGCGCGAGCTTGGGGGGAAGCTCCTACAATGAGCAGTTCTTC.

CDR3 DNA sequence: TGTGCCAGCAGCCCAGAGACTAGCGGGGCCCCCGGCACCGGGGAGCTGTTTTTT. This codes for CASSPETSGAPGTGELFF. This rearrangement joins TRBV11-3 to TRBJ2-2, with TRBD2 identical over 11 bases. V lost 5 bases, J lost 4 bases, and 12 bases stayed unmatched. The CDR3 is made up of 18 amino acids. CDR1 and CDR2 from the germline V gene are SGHNT and YENEEA.

This chain uses TRBV5-1 with TRBJ2-7; 9 bases agree with TRBD1. J lost 6 bases, V lost 1 base, and 14 bases had no gene match. This CDR3 spans 17 amino acids. Looked up from germline, CDR1 is SGHRS and CDR2 is YFSETQ. CDR3 sequence reads: CASSLQGTGNRVGEQYF. CDR3 DNA: TGCGCCAGCAGCTTGCAAGGGACAGGGAATAGGGTCGGCGAGCAGTACTTC.

The V gene is TRBV5-1, the J gene TRBJ1-1, with 8 bases aligning to TRBD1. The junction had 6 bases not matched to a gene; V was cut back by 2 bases and J by 3 bases. CDR3 length: 15 amino acids. The germline gives CDR1 SGHRS, CDR2 YFSETQ. The CDR3 DNA sequence: TGCGCCAGCAGCTTCGAGACAGGGGCGGACACTGAAGCTTTCTTT. Its translation: CASSFETGADTEAFF.

The rearrangement joins TRBV7-3 to TRBJ2-5, with a weak D call TRBD1 (7 bases). The CDR3 extends over 17 amino acids. Germline V CDR1 and CDR2: SGHTA, FQGTGA. With 2 bases removed from V and 1 base from J, the gap between germline ends came to 17 bases. The CDR3 protein is CASSLAGRDRAQETQYF. The CDR3 region has the DNA TGTGCCAGCAGCTTAGCCGGGCGGGACAGAGCCCAAGAGACCCAGTACTTC. Looking up the rest from reference TRBV7-3 and TRBJ2-5 gives the full variable domain: GAGVSQTPSNKVTEKGKYVELRCDPISGHTALYWYRQSLGQGPEFLIYFQGTGAADDSGLPNDRFFAVRPEGSVSTLKIQRTERGDSAVYLCASSLAGRDRAQETQYFGPGTRLLVL.

The chain carries TRBV9 and TRBJ1-1, with D tentatively TRBD1 (6 bases). Germline V CDR1 and CDR2: SGDLS, YYNGEE. The CDR3 extends over 14 amino acids. V lost 3 bases to trimming and J lost 5 bases, with 14 bases between them. CDR3 residues: CASSANRVGTEAFF. The DNA of the CDR3 is TGTGCCAGCAGCGCCAACAGGGTAGGGACTGAAGCTTTCTTT.

The CDR3 reads CASSPPRGTDTQYF. The CDR3 DNA follows: TGTGCCAGCAGCCCCCCGAGGGGCACAGATACGCAGTATTTT. J is TRBJ2-3 and V is TRBV7-2; D is possibly TRBD2 (5 bases). The V gene's germline CDR1 is SGHTA and CDR2 FQGNSA. This CDR3 has 14 residues. V was cut by 5 bases and J by 1 base, with 10 bases left in between.

The genes are TRBV27 and TRBJ2-1; D is perhaps TRBD2 (5 bases). The CDR3 covers 15 residues. V was pared by 4 bases and J by 0 bases, with 10 bases between. Germline V gene sequence: CDR1 MNHEY, CDR2 SMNVEV (reference sequence). The CDR3 DNA reads as TGTGCCAGCAGTTCGGACTTGAGCTCCTACAATGAGCAGTTCTTC. It specifies CASSSDLSSYNEQFF.

This clone showed up just once. V usage is TRBV2 and J usage is TRBJ1-1; TRBD1 matches at 10 bases. This CDR3 has 14 amino acids. The germline CDR1 and CDR2 sequences are SNHLY and FYNNEI. V shed 11 bases, J shed 3 bases, and the junction held 9 bases outside the gene matches. The CDR3 nucleotides read TGTGCCCCCCACCGGACAGGGGGAGACACTGAAGCTTTCTTT. Its protein product is CAPHRTGGDTEAFF.

This chain uses TRBV7-9 with TRBJ2-7, with a possible D match to TRBD1 (6 bases). Germline V lookup: CDR1 SEHNR, CDR2 FQNEAQ (reference sequence). The CDR3 loop spans 15 amino acids. Trimming pared 2 bases from V and 3 bases from J, leaving 14 bases between. This CDR3 reads CASSLLPGDFYEQYF. As DNA, the CDR3 is TGTGCCAGCAGCTTACTCCCAGGGGATTTCTACGAGCAGTACTTC.

The V gene is TRBV2, the J gene TRBJ2-2; 10 bases align to TRBD2. The CDR3 covers 18 residues. Germline CDR1 SNHLY, CDR2 FYNNEI. The ends lost 7 bases at V and 3 bases at J; junction bases unmatched: 14. The CDR3 DNA is TGTGCCAGCAATTACCTCCCTAGCGGGGGCAAGGACACCGGGGAGCTGTTTTTT. Translated: CASNYLPSGGKDTGELFF.

The J gene is TRBJ2-7, the V gene TRBV27; D ambiguous. CDR1 is MNHEY and CDR2 is SMNVEV in the germline V gene (reference sequence). CDR3 size: 11 residues. V lost 8 bases and J 3 bases, leaving 8 bases between the germline ends. The CDR3 loop reads CASGFFYEQYF. Written as DNA, the CDR3 is TGTGCCAGCGGGTTTTTCTACGAGCAGTACTTC.

The genes are TRBV6-5 and TRBJ1-2, with TRBD1 as a possible D gene (5 bases). Trimming took 1 base from V and 1 from J, leaving 7 bases between them. The CDR3 is 14 amino acids. Germline lookup yields CDR1 MNHEY and CDR2 SVGAGI. The CDR3 sequence is CASSYWGVNYGYTF. The CDR3 DNA is TGTGCCAGCAGTTACTGGGGGGTTAACTATGGCTACACCTTC.

This chain connects TRBV4-1 to TRBJ2-7, with D perhaps given as TRBD1 or TRBD2 (6 bases each). Trimming cost V 2 bases and J 6 bases, with 17 bases left between them. This CDR3 contains 15 residues. Germline lookup yields CDR1 MGHRA and CDR2 YSYEKL. This CDR3 reads CASSQSSGAPREQYF. For the CDR3, the DNA is TGCGCCAGCAGCCAATCCTCGGGGGCCCCTCGCGAGCAGTACTTC.

This clone was picked up a small number of times. V and J are TRBV7-9 and TRBJ2-1; 11 bases are shared with TRBD2. Per the germline V gene, CDR1 is SEHNR and CDR2 is FQNEAQ (reference sequence). The CDR3 is 16 residues long. J was trimmed by 9 bases and V by 5 bases; bases with no gene match: 12. For the CDR3, the DNA is TGTGCCAGCAGCCACCGATTTAGCGGGGGGGCCTGTGAGCAGTTCTTC. Translation gives CASSHRFSGGACEQFF.

The chain uses TRBV7-9 and TRBJ2-1; the match to TRBD2 covers 10 bases. V dropped 3 bases and J dropped 3; count of bases not matched to a gene: 2. This CDR3 region has 15 residues. Germline values: CDR1 SEHNR, CDR2 FQNEAQ (reference sequence). The CDR3 sequence is CASSFRTSGYNEQFF. The CDR3 DNA is TGTGCCAGCAGCTTTCGGACTAGCGGCTACAATGAGCAGTTCTTC.

The chain joins TRBV28 to TRBJ1-4; no definite D call. Per germline, CDR1 MDHEN and CDR2 SYDVKM. V lost 4 bases and J 5 bases, leaving 8 bases between the germline ends. The CDR3 runs to 13 residues. The CDR3: CASSCDENEKLFF. CDR3 nucleotide sequence: TGTGCCAGCAGTTGCGACGAGAATGAAAAACTGTTTTTT.

V and J are TRBV10-3 and TRBJ2-2; 8 bases agree with TRBD2. The germline gives CDR1 ENHRY, CDR2 SYGVKD. CDR3 length: 15 amino acids. V shed 6 bases and J 5 bases; nucleotides not matched to a gene: 8. The CDR3 DNA sequence: TGTGCCATCAGCCCTTTAGCGGGGAGGACCGGGGAGCTGTTTTTT. Translated: CAISPLAGRTGELFF.

The chain links TRBV14 to TRBJ1-4, with unresolved D. CDR1 and CDR2 from the germline V gene are SGHDN and FVKESK. Trimming took off 3 bases at V and 7 bases at J, with 9 bases between the two ends. The CDR3 is 13 residues long. The CDR3 nucleotides are TGTGCCAGCAGCCACAAGACGGCTGAAAAACTGTTTTTT. Its protein is CASSHKTAEKLFF.